Below, one TCR beta chain is given with its context. Many counts were recorded for this clonotype. The target of this receptor is not known. No clone much larger than this one lies a single base away; base qualities are absent. This entry belongs to a study of regulatory T cells in long-lasting Graves disease (dated by TCRdb to the early 2020s). About the full investigation: Newly diagnosed Graves' disease patients had taken antithyroid drugs for less than 3 months. Patients with persistent Graves' disease were compared with patients with newly diagnosed Graves' disease using TCR sequencing and RNA sequencing of peripheral blood. The study was conducted in China and was registered as a clinical trial. A total of some 35 samples underwent TCR sequencing: about 13 from persistent and about 20 from newly diagnosed Graves' disease patients. Beyond this particular receptor, the publication reports: Because the primary lesion, thyroid tissue, could not be accessed, the study looked at peripheral blood alone. Sequencing and analysis were restricted to the TCR beta chain. Persistent Graves' disease patients showed lower TCR Shannon entropy and fewer highly expanded clones than newly diagnosed patients, suggesting clonal expansion. Preferential use of TRBV28, TRBJ1-2 and TRBJ2-5 was observed in persistent disease, whereas TRBV20-1 and TRBJ2-1 were favored in newly diagnosed disease. The authors acknowledged the small sample size as a limitation that may reduce accuracy. More public clonotypes were shared among persistent patients (under 3,000) than among newly diagnosed patients (just under 1,000).

The germline V gene supplies CDR1 SNHLY and CDR2 FYNNEI. The CDR3 runs 16 amino acids, cysteine and phenylalanine included. Only the CDR3 DNA stays, 48 bases, in frame from base 1. Compared with germline, V lacks 5 bases and J lacks 1 base; bases without a gene match: 6. The label giving this sample's time point can be read as: newly diagnosed GD, antithyroid drugs for less than 3 months. For both TCR sequencing and RNA sequencing, RNA was extracted from PBMCs using TRIzol. The diagnosis of Graves' disease followed American Thyroid Association guidelines. Recruitment of patients was carried out at an endocrinology department in Xi'an, China. Each patient gave approximately 10 milliliters of peripheral blood, collected in an EDTA anticoagulant tube. Ficoll Paque Plus density gradient separation was used to isolate PBMCs, and no further T cell sorting was performed. An Agilent 2100 Bioanalyzer and agarose gel were used to check RNA quality, while a NanoDrop 2000 measured RNA concentration.

The library relied on multiplex PCR. TCRdb names Illumina HiSeq 4000 as the instrument used. CDR3 regions were amplified by Arm-PCR with iRepertoire HTBI primers to construct TCR beta libraries. PCR products were gel purified before sequencing. Per the source publication's procedure: Gene usage analysis of CDR3 amino acid clonotypes used the approximately 62 TRBV and about 13 TRBJ segments found across samples. COPE and FqMerger were used to merge the filtered high-quality paired reads into contigs. Contigs were aligned with BLAST to IMGT TRBV, TRBD and TRBJ reference genes, and CDR3 was defined per IMGT. Any clonotype with a frequency above 0.1% was counted as a highly expanded clone. Shannon entropy served as the measure of repertoire diversity, while the Gini coefficient captured V-J evenness. A clonotype found in more than one individual was treated as public. Using fastp trimming at Q25 and MiXCR clonotype assembly, TCRdb reanalyzed the public sequencing data and kept in-frame beta chains. Entries that share a CDR3 protein sequence are merged under the most common genes and DNA. The V and J calls follow TCRdb's processing rather than the paper's. For this sample there are 410,000 or so distinct CDR3 sequences; about 16% appear just once. The ten largest clones add up to roughly a sixth of the sample.

The data also belong to a second study, concerning T cells in Graves' hyperthyroidism and ophthalmopathy. From that second study: Stable Graves' hyperthyroidism was defined as the absence of progression to ophthalmopathy over 18 months of follow-up. Hyperthyroidism patients were aged 18 to 65 years and newly diagnosed, with disease duration of less than 2 months. Exclusion was applied to patients with uncontrolled infections, other autoimmune diseases, pregnancy or lactation. Diagnoses were based on clinical symptoms, serum thyroxine and TRAb, thyroid ultrasound and orbital computed tomography. The first round of RT-PCR for the TCR CDR3 was performed with the HTBI primer set and the Qiagen OneStep RT-PCR kit. Blood samples also contained most of the expanded thyroid clonotypes (frequency above 0.001), which suggests that blood repertoires may reflect thyroid immune responses. A model built on a 13 V-J signature distinguished ophthalmopathy from stable hyperthyroidism, reaching about 88% sensitivity and about 81% specificity in cross-validation and 80%/75% in testing. In validation, the model predicted progression to ophthalmopathy with roughly 66% sensitivity and approximately 72% specificity, a median of 6.5 months before onset. A discovery cohort of about a hundred patients, about 40 with Graves' ophthalmopathy and about 60 with stable Graves' hyperthyroidism, was used to find distinguishing TCR V-J signatures. An independent validation cohort of fewer than 20 hyperthyroidism patients and about 15 patients who later progressed to ophthalmopathy tested prospective prediction of ophthalmopathy. The roughly 94 discovery patients were randomly divided into training and test sets at a 7:3 ratio. Thyroid tissue and blood T-cell repertoires from over 5 Graves' hyperthyroidism patients were also compared in the study. Following sampling, methimazole starting at 30 mg daily was given to hyperthyroidism patients, and high-dose intravenous methylprednisolone was given to ophthalmopathy patients. Libraries were constructed in a second round of multiplex PCR, after which size selection and purification were performed. Paired-end sequencing of the libraries was performed with 100 bp reads on an Illumina HiSeq2000. SOAPnuke was used to process the raw data, with reads discarded if the reads contained adapters or uncalled bases, had a mean Phred below 15, or lacked an exact constant-primer or identifier match. High-quality paired reads were merged using COPE v1.2.5, and each unique nucleotide sequence was defined as a clonotype. MiTCR v1.1 was used to align clonotypes to the IMGT TRBV, TRBD and TRBJ reference segments. The analysis was restricted to V-J combinations with a frequency above 0.0001, which together covered approximately 99% of the repertoires. The TCS score was defined as F50 (clonal expansion) divided by E x V (chaos), with BLOSUM62-based TCRdist calculated between CDR3 peptides within each V-J. Welch's t-statistics and random forest reduced 514 V-J features to 10 to 15, which were used in a naive Bayes classifier (R e1071). Sample size was not statistically predetermined, and blinding of investigators to group allocation was not performed. According to the paper, TCR Vbeta CDR3 sequencing was carried out on approximately 140 peripheral blood samples, which came from 40 to 45 ophthalmopathy, around 75 hyperthyroidism and about 17 progressor patients.

The sequenced sample was peripheral blood mononuclear cells (PBMCs), obtained at new diagnosis, from a patient treated with antithyroid drugs. The receptor comes from a woman under 40 with Graves disease. Donor details come from another sample of the same person, matched by shared clones. Recombination joined TRBV2 with TRBJ1-5, with 9 junctional bases fitting TRBD1. The CDR3 sequence is CASSPQGTGSNQPQHF. The bases are TGTGCCAGCAGTCCGCAAGGGACAGGGAGCAATCAGCCCCAGCATTTT.